There are a few counts of the clone carrying this TCR beta chain. Antigen unknown. PCR primers comprised 60 Vbeta and 13 Jbeta primers. Profiled with immunoSEQ multiplex PCR; TCRdb holds only in-frame clones, not every one. This sample has about 170,000 clones; around four fifths occur once, and the top ten carry about 3.4%. The entry originates in a study of cytomegalovirus exposure and HLA in healthy donors. Germline CDR1 and CDR2: SGHRS and YFSETQ. This CDR3 has 17 amino acids. Trimming shortened V by 6 bases and J by 1 base, and 22 bases separated the two germline ends. Study-level points and caveats: V- and J-gene trimming of TCR beta was linked (in a later analysis) to a missense DCLRE1C variant. A later analysis found that most CMV-associated TCR beta chains appeared HLA-restricted.

This clonotype was sampled from a female donor in good health and CMV-seronegative. This chain links TRBV5-1 with TRBJ1-1, with TRBD1 as a possible D gene (6 bases). Sequencing input: PBMCs. CDR3 sequence reads: CASTWGGAGPKNTEAFF. CDR3 coding DNA: TGCGCCAGCACATGGGGGGGCGCAGGGCCAAAGAACACTGAAGCTTTCTTT. Combining the CDR3 with reference TRBV5-1 and TRBJ1-1 gives the whole variable domain KAGVTQTPRYLIKTRGQQVTLSCSPISGHRSVSWYQQTPGQGLQFLFEYFSETQRNKGNFPGRFSGRQFSNSRSEMNVSTLELGDSALYLCASTWGGAGPKNTEAFFGQGTRLTVV.